This T cell receptor (beta chain) was obtained from a study of blood T cell repertoires in COVID-19. In the study overall: Acute and convalescent COVID-19 samples came from the United States, Italy and Spain. T cells, B-cell-depleted T cells, or PBMCs supplied cDNA or gDNA.

In the authors' workflow: Amplified reference gene primers provided the basis for estimating nucleated cell counts. Assay: immunoSEQ multiplex PCR; the TCRdb copy retains only in-frame clones and omits some. That table is the source of V, J and clone size, and D and trimming were worked out from the DNA. The table includes approximately 170,000 clones, around nine tenths detected once. Germline V gene lookup returns CDR1 MNHNY and CDR2 SVGAGI (reference sequence). The CDR3 runs to 15 residues. The trim removed 2 bases at V and 5 bases at J, leaving 6 bases unmatched. The rearrangement uses TRBV6-6 and TRBJ1-2; 9 bases match TRBD1. Input material: peripheral blood. The TCR originated in a woman older than 75 with COVID-19, enrolled during active disease. In DNA form, the CDR3 reads TGTGCCAGCAGTTACGGAAGGACAGGGGATTATGGCTACACCTTC. The encoded protein is CASSYGRTGDYGYTF.